This T cell receptor (beta chain) derives from a study of cytomegalovirus exposure and HLA in healthy donors. The CDR3 runs to 17 residues. Germline-derived CDR1 and CDR2 are LGHNA and YNFKEQ. The V and J ends lost 0 bases and 0 bases respectively, with 12 bases between them. The PCR used 60 Vbeta and 13 Jbeta primers. Measured with immunoSEQ multiplex PCR; TCRdb has only the in-frame clones, and not every one. Recorded for this sample: 56,000 or so clones. In the case of this clone: As yet, its antigen is unknown.

Study-level findings and limits: Within an earlier analysis, most TCR beta V segments proved productive either about 87% or about 30% of the time. Available immune exposure information was restricted to CMV serostatus only.

The material sequenced was PBMCs. The source is a female donor in good health and CMV-seronegative. The rearrangement links TRBV4-2 to TRBJ2-1; no clear D. The CDR3 region has the DNA TGTGCCAGCAGCCAAGACCACAAAACCCTCTCCTACAATGAGCAGTTCTTC. Translating it yields CASSQDHKTLSYNEQFF.